Below, 12 T cell receptor beta chains from the same sample are listed, as sequenced in a study of T cells in Graves' hyperthyroidism and ophthalmopathy. Template material for amplifying TCR beta CDR3 regions consisted of RNA transcripts. When the TCR CDR3 underwent first-round RT-PCR, the HTBI primer set was used. MiXCR was run by TCRdb on the multiplex PCR reads, yielding one entry per CDR3 protein. The data contain hundreds of thousands of distinct CDR3 sequences, approximately 14% of them singletons. The specimen was blood. All receptors derive from a young woman with Graves' hyperthyroidism.

This clonotype was recorded many times. The chain links TRBV30 to TRBJ1-4; D possibly corresponds to TRBD1 (6 bases). The CDR3 consists of 15 residues. The germline gives CDR1 GTSNPN, CDR2 SVGIG (reference sequence). V was trimmed by 2 bases and J by 3 bases, leaving 13 bases between them. The CDR3 DNA reads as TGTGCCTGGAGTCTCCAGACAGGACCTAATGAAAAACTGTTTTTT. The encoded protein is CAWSLQTGPNEKLFF.

The table lists this clonotype with many counts. The chain employs TRBV7-9 and TRBJ1-1, with D unresolved. The V gene's germline CDR1 is SEHNR and CDR2 FQNEAQ (reference sequence). V lost 6 bases and J 4 bases, leaving 15 bases between the germline ends. The CDR3 extends over 14 amino acids. The CDR3 is CASRPRTLSTEAFF. The CDR3 DNA reads TGTGCCAGCAGACCGCGGACCCTGAGCACTGAAGCTTTCTTT.

This clonotype was picked up a small number of times. This sequence joins TRBV5-6 and TRBJ2-1; maybe TRBD1 (5 bases). Germline lookup yields CDR1 SGHDT and CDR2 YYEEEE. CDR3 length: 19 residues. With 0 bases removed from V and 4 bases from J, the gap between germline ends came to 23 bases. In nucleotides, the CDR3 is TGTGCCAGCAGCTTGGGGGGCCGGACCCAGACTTCCGGGTACAATGAGCAGTTCTTC. It specifies CASSLGGRTQTSGYNEQFF. The full variable domain, with the rest looked up from reference TRBV5-6 and TRBJ2-1, is DAGVTQSPTHLIKTRGQQVTLRCSPKSGHDTVSWYQQALGQGPQFIFQYYEEEERQRGNFPDRFSGHQFPNYSSELNVNALLLGDSALYLCASSLGGRTQTSGYNEQFFGPGTRLTVL.

This clonotype was observed at least ten times. CDR3 residues: CASSHSKRGANNEQFF. CDR3 DNA: TGTGCCAGCAGTCACTCGAAGAGAGGGGCGAACAATGAGCAGTTCTTC. The V and J genes are TRBV28 and TRBJ2-1; D may be TRBD1 or TRBD2 (5 bases each). Per germline, CDR1 MDHEN and CDR2 SYDVKM. V lost 5 bases and J 5 bases, leaving 19 bases between the germline ends. The CDR3 is 16 amino acids. Filled out from reference TRBV28 and TRBJ2-1, the complete variable domain reads DVKVTQSSRYLVKRTGEKVFLECVQDMDHENMFWYRQDPGLGLRLIYFSYDVKMKEKGDIPEGYSVSREKKERFSLILESASTNQTSMYLCASSHSKRGANNEQFFGPGTRLTVL.

The chain combines TRBV13 with TRBJ2-1; D is undetermined. CDR3 size: 12 residues. Germline V gene sequence: CDR1 PRHDT, CDR2 FYEKMQ (reference sequence). V gave up 2 bases and J gave up 12 bases, with 11 bases separating them. The CDR3 spells CASSLMAVGQFF. The CDR3, as DNA: TGTGCCAGCAGCTTAATGGCCGTCGGGCAGTTCTTC.

This clonotype occurred a few times. The chain carries TRBV20-1 and TRBJ2-3, with TRBD1 as a possible D gene (5 bases). The CDR3 is 13 amino acids. Trimming cost V 3 bases and J 2 bases, with 9 bases left between them. Germline V CDR1 and CDR2: DFQATT, SNEGSKA (reference sequence). The CDR3 region is CSASYRYTDTQYF. CDR3 nucleotide sequence: TGCAGTGCTAGCTACAGGTACACAGATACGCAGTATTTT.

This clonotype came up a few times. The rearrangement joins TRBV6-1 to TRBJ2-1; possibly TRBD1 or TRBD2 for D (5 bases each). The length of the CDR3 is 15 residues. Germline CDR1 MNHNS, CDR2 SASEGT. V was shortened by 4 bases and J by 9 bases, with 19 bases between the two germline ends. This CDR3 reads CASSAPGPQPGEQFF. CDR3 nucleotides: TGTGCCAGCAGTGCACCGGGACCCCAGCCGGGTGAGCAGTTCTTC.

There are a few counts of this clonotype. The rearrangement joins TRBV15 to TRBJ1-5; D is perhaps TRBD1 (5 bases). The CDR3 is 13 residues long. Trimming took off 6 bases at V and 3 bases at J, with 9 bases between the two ends. The V gene's germline CDR1 is LNHNV and CDR2 YYDKDF (reference sequence). This chain's CDR3 is CATSRQYNQPQHF. In DNA form, the CDR3 reads TGTGCCACCAGTAGACAGTACAATCAGCCCCAGCATTTT.

Worth noting for this clonotype: A clone one base away is much larger, so this may be a read error. The chain links TRBV7-2 to TRBJ2-7; possibly TRBD1 for D (6 bases). Trimming pared 4 bases from V and 3 bases from J, leaving 16 bases between. Germline V gene lookup returns CDR1 SGHTA and CDR2 FQGNSA. This CDR3 comprises 15 residues. CDR3 protein: CTSSYFAGTSYEQYF. The CDR3 DNA reads as TGTACCAGCAGCTACTTTGCTGGGACAAGCTACGAGCAGTACTTC.

This clonotype was found many times. The genes are TRBV9 and TRBJ1-1; D is unresolved. Germline-derived CDR1 and CDR2 are SGDLS and YYNGEE. This CDR3 contains 13 residues. V was shortened by 4 bases and J by 3 bases, with 10 bases between the two germline ends. CDR3 residues: CASSPGSDTEAFF. CDR3 bases: TGTGCCAGCAGCCCCGGGAGCGACACTGAAGCTTTCTTT.

The chain carries TRBV29-1 and TRBJ2-3; 11 bases match TRBD2. After removal of 7 bases from V and 6 bases from J, the junction contained 9 bases not matched to a gene. This CDR3 is 14 amino acids long. The germline V gene has CDR1 SQVTM and CDR2 ANQGSEA. The CDR3 here is CSASLAGAFDTQYF. For the CDR3, the DNA is TGCAGCGCATCACTAGCGGGAGCGTTCGATACGCAGTATTTT.

This clonotype occurred many times. V usage is TRBV7-2 and J usage is TRBJ2-7; 12 bases map to TRBD2. This CDR3 contains 18 residues. In germline, CDR1 is SGHTA, CDR2 FQGNSA. V trimming: 10 bases; J trimming: 1 base; junction bases outside the gene matches: 17. CDR3 in amino acids: CAIDDPKPGLAGSYEQYF. CDR3 sequence (DNA): TGTGCCATCGACGACCCCAAACCGGGACTAGCGGGTTCCTACGAGCAGTACTTC.